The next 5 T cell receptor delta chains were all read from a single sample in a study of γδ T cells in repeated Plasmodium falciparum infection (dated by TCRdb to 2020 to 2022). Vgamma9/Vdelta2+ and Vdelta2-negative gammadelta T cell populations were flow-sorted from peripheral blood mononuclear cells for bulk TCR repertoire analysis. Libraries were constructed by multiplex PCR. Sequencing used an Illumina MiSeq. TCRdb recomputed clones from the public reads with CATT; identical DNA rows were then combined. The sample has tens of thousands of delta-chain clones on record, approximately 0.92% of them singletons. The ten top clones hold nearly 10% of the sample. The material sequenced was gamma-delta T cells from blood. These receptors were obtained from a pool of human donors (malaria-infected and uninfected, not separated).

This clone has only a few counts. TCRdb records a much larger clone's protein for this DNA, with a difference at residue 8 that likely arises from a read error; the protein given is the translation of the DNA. CDR3 sequence: CACDTWGKAQLFF. CDR3 bases: TGTGCCTGTGACACCTGGGGGAAAGCACAACTCTTCTTT. The V gene is TRDV2, the J gene TRDJ2; TRDD3 matches 7 bases. TCRdb offers no J gene call, so here the DNA was matched to germline to obtain one. Germline values: CDR1 GEAIGNYY, CDR2 EKD. The CDR3 has 13 residues. Trimming removed 0 bases from V and 7 bases from J; junction bases left unmatched: 1.

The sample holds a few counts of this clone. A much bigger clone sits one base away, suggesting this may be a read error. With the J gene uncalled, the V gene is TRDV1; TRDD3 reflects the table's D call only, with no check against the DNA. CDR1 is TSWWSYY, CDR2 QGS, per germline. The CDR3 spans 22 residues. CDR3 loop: CALGDPFPIPEAGGLAGDKLIF. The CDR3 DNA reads TGTGCTCTTGGGGATCCTTTTCCGATTCCTGAAGCTGGGGGTTTAGCGGGCGATAAACTCATCTTC.

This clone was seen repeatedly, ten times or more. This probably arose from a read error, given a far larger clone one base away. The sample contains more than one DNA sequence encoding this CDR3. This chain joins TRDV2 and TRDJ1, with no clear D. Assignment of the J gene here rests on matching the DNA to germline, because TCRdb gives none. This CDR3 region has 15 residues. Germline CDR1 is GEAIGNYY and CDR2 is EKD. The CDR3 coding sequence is TGCGCCTGTGACACCCTGCTAGCCACCACCGATAAACTCATCTTT. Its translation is CACDTLLATTDKLIF.

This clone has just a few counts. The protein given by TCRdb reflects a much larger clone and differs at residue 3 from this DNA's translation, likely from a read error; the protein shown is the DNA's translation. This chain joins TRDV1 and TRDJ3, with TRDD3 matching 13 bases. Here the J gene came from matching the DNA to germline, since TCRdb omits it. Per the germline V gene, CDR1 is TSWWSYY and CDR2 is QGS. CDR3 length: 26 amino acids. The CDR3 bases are TGTGCTCCTGGGGAACAGGGGGGGAGTACTGGGGGATACGAAGTATTTTCCTCCTGGGACACCCGACAGATGTTTTTC. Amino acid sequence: CAPGEQGGSTGGYEVFSSWDTRQMFF.

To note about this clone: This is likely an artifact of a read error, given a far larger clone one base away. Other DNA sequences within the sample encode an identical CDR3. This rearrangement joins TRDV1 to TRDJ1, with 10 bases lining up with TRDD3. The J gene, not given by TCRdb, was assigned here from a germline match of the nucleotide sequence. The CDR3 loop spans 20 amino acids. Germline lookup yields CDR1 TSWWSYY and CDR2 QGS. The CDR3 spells CALGEPRRFTGGFYTDKLIF. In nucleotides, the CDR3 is TGTGCTCTTGGGGAACCAAGGCGCTTTACTGGGGGATTCTACACCGACAAACTCATCTTT.